Included here is one TCR beta chain sequence, with context. No antigen is known for it. V lost 7 bases to trimming and J lost 6 bases, with 12 bases between them. Germline CDR1 reads SNHLY; CDR2 reads FYNNEI. The CDR3 runs 13 residues. As handled by the study authors: Junction-only sequences without quality scores came from ImmunoSEQ, so filtering differed. Using immunoSEQ multiplex PCR, the repertoire was profiled, and TCRdb retains in-frame clones only, with some absent. V and J calls plus clone size are reproduced from that table; the DNA served to infer D and trimming. The table shows some 1,400,000 clones, with around 97% occurring only once. The data derive from a study of shared clonotypes between healthy human individuals. Study-level points and caveats: A handful of donors shared 4.5% to 6.5% of their naive CD4 clonotypes. Collection of samples was limited to blood; tissue repertoires likely differ. Depth of sequencing was expected to influence donor clonotype sharing.

Sequenced input: naive CD4+ T cells sorted from blood. The subset was: CD45RA+ positively selected. The V call is TRBV2, the J call TRBJ2-2; D perhaps matches TRBD1 (6 bases). The TCR was taken from a man younger than 45 in good health. The CDR3 DNA reads TGTGCCAGCAACAGGGATAGCGCCGGGGAGCTGTTTTTT. Its translation is CASNRDSAGELFF.